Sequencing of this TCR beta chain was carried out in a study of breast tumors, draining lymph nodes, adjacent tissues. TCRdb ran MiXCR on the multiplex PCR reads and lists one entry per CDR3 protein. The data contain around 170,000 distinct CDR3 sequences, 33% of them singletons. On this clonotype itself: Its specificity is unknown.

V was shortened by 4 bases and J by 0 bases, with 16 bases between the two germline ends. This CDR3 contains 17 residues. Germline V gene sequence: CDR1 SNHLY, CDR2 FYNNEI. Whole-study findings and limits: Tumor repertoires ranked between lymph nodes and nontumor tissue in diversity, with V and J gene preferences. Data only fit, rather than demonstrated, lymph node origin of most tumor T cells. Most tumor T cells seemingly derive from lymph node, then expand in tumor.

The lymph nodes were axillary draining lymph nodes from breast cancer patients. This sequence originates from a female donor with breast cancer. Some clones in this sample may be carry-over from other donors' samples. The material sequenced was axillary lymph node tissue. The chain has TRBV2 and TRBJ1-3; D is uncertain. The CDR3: CASSGPGRLCSGNTIYF. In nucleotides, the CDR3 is TGTGCCAGCAGTGGCCCTGGGAGGCTGTGCTCTGGAAACACCATATATTTT.